The 14 T cell receptor beta chains in this list originate from one sample, sequenced in a study of T cell responses to AZD1222 COVID-19 vaccine. Produced via immunoSEQ multiplex PCR; TCRdb's table is partial and in-frame only. The sample has about 130,000 clones; around 89% are singletons. The specimen comprised peripheral blood, sampled 28 days after the second AZD1222 dose. These receptors all stem from an adult who received the AZD1222 COVID-19 vaccine.

The V and J genes are TRBV9 and TRBJ1-1, with TRBD1 as a possible D gene (5 bases). Trimming removed 1 base from V and 6 bases from J, with 13 bases in between. The CDR3 is 14 amino acids. The germline CDR1 and CDR2 sequences are SGDLS and YYNGEE. CDR3 in amino acids: CASSVQGEGAEAFF. The DNA of the CDR3 is TGTGCCAGCAGCGTACAGGGCGAAGGGGCTGAAGCTTTCTTT.

The rearrangement uses TRBV10-3 and TRBJ1-1; D unclear. Germline assignment: CDR1 ENHRY and CDR2 SYGVKD. The CDR3 spans 14 residues. Trimming removed 3 bases at V and 1 base at J, with 9 bases between. CDR3 DNA sequence: TGTGCCATCAGTGATCCACTGGGGAACACTGAAGCTTTCTTT. This sequence encodes CAISDPLGNTEAFF.

This chain connects TRBV7-2 to TRBJ1-2; D unresolved. This CDR3 has 13 residues. Trimming cost V 1 base and J 0 bases, with 3 bases left between them. Germline loops: CDR1 SGHTA, CDR2 FQGNSA. CDR3 DNA: TGTGCCAGCAGCTTAGGGGCTAACTATGGCTACACCTTC. Translation: CASSLGANYGYTF.

The rearrangement links TRBV21-1 to TRBJ1-2; the D segment call TRBD1 is taken from the table without a DNA check. TRBV21-1 is labeled a pseudogene. This CDR3 contains 14 residues. Written as DNA, the CDR3 is TGTGCCAGCAGCAAAGTAGTGGGCTCCTATGGCTACACCTTC. Amino acid sequence: CASSKVVGSYGYTF.

The V and J genes are TRBV29-1 and TRBJ2-1; maybe TRBD2 (5 bases). Germline loops: CDR1 SQVTM, CDR2 ANQGSEA. The CDR3 has 14 amino acids. Trimming cost V 5 bases and J 0 bases, with 11 bases left between them. The CDR3 coding sequence is TGCAGCGTTATAAGAGGGAGCTCCTACAATGAGCAGTTCTTC. Encoded protein: CSVIRGSSYNEQFF.

This rearrangement joins TRBV3-1 (or the pseudogene TRBV3-2) to TRBJ1-1; no firm D call. The CDR3 totals 14 residues. Germline CDR1 is LGHDT and CDR2 is YNNKEL (reference sequence). Trimming left V 3 bases short and J 5 bases short, with 13 bases between. The CDR3 sequence is CASSHPGMGTEAFF. CDR3 DNA sequence: TGTGCCAGCAGCCATCCCGGCATGGGTACTGAAGCTTTCTTT.

Here the CDR3 reads CASSPMAVSSYEQYF. For the CDR3, the DNA is TGTGCCAGCAGCCCCATGGCGGTGAGCTCCTACGAGCAGTACTTC. V gene TRBV7-8 combines with J gene TRBJ2-7, with D unclear. Trimming left V 5 bases short and J 0 bases short, with 14 bases between. The CDR3 contains 15 residues. Germline V gives CDR1 SGHVS, CDR2 FQNEAQ.

V is TRBV7-2 and J is TRBJ2-1, with a possible D match to TRBD2 (6 bases). The length of the CDR3 is 17 residues. Trimming left V 6 bases short and J 3 bases short, with 21 bases between. Germline V gives CDR1 SGHTA, CDR2 FQGNSA. For the CDR3, the DNA is TGTGCCAGCAGTGAATATCAGCGGGCCCTGGGCTACAATGAGCAGTTCTTC. It is translated as CASSEYQRALGYNEQFF. Drawing the rest from reference TRBV7-2 and TRBJ2-1, the complete variable domain is GAGVSQSPSNKVTEKGKDVELRCDPISGHTALYWYRQSLGQGLEFLIYFQGNSAPDKSGLPSDRFSAERTGGSVSTLTIQRTQQEDSAVYLCASSEYQRALGYNEQFFGPGTRLTVL.

This clone has a handful of counts. The chain uses TRBV4-2 and TRBJ1-2, with D uncertain. The germline V gene encodes CDR1 LGHNA and CDR2 YNFKEQ. The length of the CDR3 is 15 residues. V lost 3 bases and J lost 6, with 17 bases in between. The CDR3: CASSQPTPPGDGYTF. CDR3 sequence (DNA): TGTGCCAGCAGCCAGCCCACACCCCCCGGAGATGGCTACACCTTC.

The chain links TRBV10-3 to TRBJ1-1, with TRBD1 matching 7 bases. This CDR3 spans 13 amino acids. Germline CDR1 is ENHRY and CDR2 is SYGVKD. J gave up 1 base and V 9 bases, and 5 bases lay outside the gene matches. CDR3 in DNA: TGTGCCATTAACAGGGGATCGAACACTGAAGCTTTCTTT. The encoded protein is CAINRGSNTEAFF.

The CDR3 loop is CASSPSNSPLHF. The CDR3 DNA reads as TGTGCCAGCAGCCCCTCTAATTCACCCCTCCACTTT. This chain joins TRBV7-9 and TRBJ1-6, with unresolved D. The CDR3 is 12 residues long. The ends were cut back, 5 bases at V and 6 bases at J, with 5 bases in the middle. Per the germline V gene, CDR1 is SEHNR and CDR2 is FQNEAQ (reference sequence).

The gene calls are TRBV6-5 and TRBJ2-1; the D gene is possibly TRBD2 (6 bases). Germline V gene sequence: CDR1 MNHEY, CDR2 SVGAGI. The V end was cut by 2 bases, the J end by 9 bases, with 11 bases between. The CDR3 loop spans 13 amino acids. CDR3: CASSYIHSGEQFF. The CDR3 nucleotides read TGTGCCAGCAGTTACATACATAGCGGTGAGCAGTTCTTC.

The genes are TRBV3-1 (or the pseudogene TRBV3-2) and TRBJ1-4; D call uncertain. CDR1 and CDR2 from the germline V gene are LGHDT and YNNKEL (reference sequence). Trimming pared 1 base from V and 2 bases from J, leaving 8 bases between. The CDR3 sequence is 15 residues long. Here the CDR3 reads CASSQVASTNEKLFF. The CDR3 coding sequence is TGTGCCAGCAGCCAAGTCGCCAGCACTAATGAAAAACTGTTTTTT.

The chain employs TRBV18 and TRBJ2-1; D unresolved. CDR1 KGHSH and CDR2 LQKENI come from the germline V gene. This CDR3 is 15 amino acids long. Trimming pared 1 base from V and 8 bases from J, leaving 15 bases between. CDR3 in DNA: TGTGCCAGCTCACCACGGGGATTAGCAGTGGATGAGCAGTTCTTC. It encodes CASSPRGLAVDEQFF. The full variable domain, its missing parts supplied by reference TRBV18 and TRBJ2-1, is NAGVMQNPRHLVRRRGQEARLRCSPMKGHSHVYWYRQLPEEGLKFMVYLQKENIIDESGMPKERFSAEFPKEGPSILRIQQVVRGDSAAYFCASSPRGLAVDEQFFGPGTRLTVL.